This is a list of T cell receptor beta chains from one sample in a study. TCRdb re-called the 5' RACE reads with MiXCR, one entry per CDR3 protein. This sample has about 55,000 distinct CDR3 sequences, with less than 25% found just once. The specimen was tumor-infiltrating Tregs sorted from the breast tumor. The receptors were gathered from a female donor with breast cancer. The CDR3 runs from the conserved cysteine through the conserved F or W. A D gene is named only where the DNA matches it firmly. Clone size is shown for a subset of rows, as once, few, many or a class of expanded clone.

d_call j_call clone_size v_call cdr3_aa cdr3_nt
TRBD1 TRBJ1-2 few TRBV5-1 CASSLKGAGYGYTF TGCGCCAGCAGCTTGAAGGGGGCCGGCTATGGCTACACCTTC
TRBD1 TRBJ1-2 - TRBV7-9 CASSSTSGGRDYGYTF TGTGCCAGCAGCTCGACTTCAGGGGGAAGGGACTATGGCTACACCTTC
- TRBJ1-2 few TRBV6-1 CASSDLASVSYGYTF TGTGCCAGCAGTGACCTCGCCTCCGTCTCTTATGGCTACACCTTC
TRBD1 TRBJ1-3 - TRBV4-2 CASSQSNRGGGNTIYF TGTGCCAGCAGCCAATCGAACAGGGGAGGGGGAAACACCATATATTTT
TRBD2 TRBJ2-1 many TRBV5-1 CASSSTSPDSNEQFF TGCGCCAGCAGCTCGACTAGCCCTGATTCCAATGAGCAGTTCTTC
- TRBJ2-5 many TRBV5-1 CASSLPTGSAQETQYF TGCGCCAGCAGCTTGCCCACAGGGTCCGCACAAGAGACCCAGTACTTC
- TRBJ1-2 - TRBV27 CASSFRGSFGYTF TGTGCCAGCAGTTTTCGAGGGTCCTTTGGCTACACCTTC
TRBD1 TRBJ1-2 many TRBV5-1 CASSLATGQGHGYTF TGCGCCAGCAGCTTGGCCACGGGACAGGGCCATGGCTACACCTTC
- TRBJ2-1 - TRBV2 CASRLDPYNEQFF TGTGCCAGCAGACTAGATCCCTACAATGAGCAGTTCTTC
TRBD1 TRBJ1-5 few TRBV19 CASGDRGSNQPQHF TGTGCCAGTGGGGACAGGGGGAGCAATCAGCCCCAGCATTTT
TRBD1 TRBJ2-2 - TRBV5-6 CASSSTGDVNTGELVF TGTGCCAGCAGTTCGACAGGGGACGTAAACACCGGGGAGCTGGTTTTT
TRBD1 TRBJ1-3 - TRBV5-1 CASSLGPGGSSGNTIYF TGCGCCAGCAGCTTGGGGCCAGGGGGCTCGTCTGGAAACACCATATATTTT
- TRBJ1-5 few TRBV7-2 CASSPPGTRSQPQHF TGTGCCAGCAGCCCGCCCGGGACACGAAGTCAGCCCCAGCATTTT
- TRBJ1-5 many TRBV5-6 CASSALDSNQPQHF TGTGCCAGCAGCGCGTTGGACAGCAATCAGCCCCAGCATTTT
TRBD1 TRBJ2-2 many TRBV29-1 CSADRGRDGELFF TGCAGCGCAGACAGGGGGCGAGACGGGGAGCTGTTTTTT
- TRBJ1-2 - TRBV4-1 CASSRLLRGRYGYTF TGCGCCAGCAGCCGCCTTCTCCGGGGGAGATATGGCTACACCTTC
- TRBJ2-1 - TRBV7-9 CAISGESSYNEQFF TGTGCCATCTCGGGGGAGAGCTCCTACAATGAGCAGTTCTTC
- TRBJ2-7 - TRBV28 CASTLHRISGGSEQYF TGTGCCAGCACCCTTCACCGAATTAGCGGAGGGTCCGAGCAGTACTTC
- TRBJ2-1 - TRBV30 CACGSYNEQFF TGTGCCTGCGGCTCCTACAATGAGCAGTTCTTC
- TRBJ2-6 many TRBV9 CASSVDLSRSGANVLTF TGTGCCAGCAGCGTAGACCTCTCTAGGTCTGGGGCCAACGTCCTGACTTTC
TRBD1 TRBJ1-1 few TRBV20-1 CSARRQGVNTEAFF TGCAGTGCTAGAAGACAGGGCGTGAACACTGAAGCTTTCTTT
- TRBJ1-6 few TRBV5-6 CASTQRGRDTSPLHF TGTGCCAGCACCCAGCGGGGACGGGACACTTCACCCCTCCACTTT
TRBD2 TRBJ2-3 many TRBV5-6 CASSLWLAGQSTDTQYF TGTGCCAGCAGCTTGTGGCTAGCGGGGCAAAGCACAGATACGCAGTATTTT
- TRBJ1-2 few TRBV20-1 CSARVGGDNYGYTF TGCAGTGCTAGAGTAGGGGGGGATAACTATGGCTACACCTTC
TRBD1 TRBJ1-1 few TRBV30 CAWSPDPDRVPEAFF TGTGCCTGGAGCCCCGACCCTGACAGGGTCCCTGAAGCTTTCTTT
- TRBJ1-6 - TRBV4-1 CASSQDGGERGNSPLHF TGCGCCAGCAGCCAAGATGGCGGGGAGAGGGGTAATTCACCCCTCCACTTT
- TRBJ2-5 few TRBV5-1 CASRSELRTVQETQYF TGCGCCAGCAGGTCAGAACTTAGGACCGTCCAAGAGACCCAGTACTTC
- TRBJ2-5 - TRBV5-1 CASSPGAGRETQYF TGCGCCAGCAGCCCCGGGGCAGGCCGGGAGACCCAGTACTTC
- TRBJ1-1 many TRBV18 CASSPDRRGTTEAFF TGTGCCAGCTCGCCCGACCGTCGGGGGACGACTGAAGCTTTCTTT
- TRBJ2-7 many TRBV5-6 CASTSGISGSYEQYF TGTGCCAGCACGTCAGGGATATCAGGCTCCTACGAGCAGTACTTC
- TRBJ2-7 - TRBV28 CASTSPGHEQYF TGTGCCAGCACCAGCCCGGGGCACGAGCAGTACTTC
- TRBJ1-1 - TRBV19 CASTLNQGMRTEAFF TGTGCCAGTACCCTAAATCAGGGAATGAGGACTGAAGCTTTCTTT
- TRBJ1-2 many TRBV5-1 CASSSSEGGGYTF TGCGCCAGCAGCTCTTCTGAGGGGGGCGGCTACACCTTC
- TRBJ1-5 many TRBV12-3/TRBV12-4 CASSFQGTQPQHF TGTGCCAGCAGTTTCCAGGGTACTCAGCCCCAGCATTTT
- TRBJ1-6 - TRBV9 CASSGPGSSYNSPLHF TGTGCCAGCAGCGGTCCAGGAAGCTCCTATAATTCACCCCTCCACTTT
TRBD2 TRBJ2-2 many TRBV12-3/TRBV12-4 CASEESRGGSHGELFF TGTGCCAGCGAGGAATCGCGGGGGGGCTCCCATGGGGAGCTGTTTTTT
TRBD1 TRBJ2-3 - TRBV11-2 CASSLGTGIDTQYF TGTGCCAGCAGCTTAGGGACAGGGATAGATACGCAGTATTTT
- TRBJ2-2 few TRBV5-1 CASSLEVQRVGELFF TGCGCCAGCAGCTTGGAAGTTCAGAGGGTCGGGGAGCTGTTTTTT
- TRBJ2-1 many TRBV6-4 CASSEQGNPYNEQFF TGTGCCAGCAGTGAGCAGGGGAACCCCTACAATGAGCAGTTCTTC
- TRBJ1-4 - TRBV21-1 CASSARWDRTNEKLFF TGTGCCAGCAGCGCCCGGTGGGACCGAACTAATGAAAAACTGTTTTTT
TRBD1 TRBJ2-1 few TRBV5-5 CASSLRPGTGGKVYEQFF TGTGCCAGCAGCTTGCGTCCCGGGACAGGGGGCAAGGTGTATGAGCAGTTCTTC
- TRBJ1-6 few TRBV9 CASTDGYNSPLHF TGTGCCAGCACCGACGGGTATAATTCACCCCTCCACTTT